This T cell receptor (beta chain) originates from a study of cytomegalovirus exposure and HLA in healthy donors. As concerns this clone: Its antigen is still unknown.

Study conclusions and caveats: In a later analysis, TCR association rates varied by HLA locus: DRB1 most, HLA-C fewest. Rarity characterized most TCR sequences, yet some public TCRs appeared in many donors. Cytomegalovirus association was listed for roughly 160 TCR beta chains. Using the classifier, cytomegalovirus status was reportedly diagnosed with high specificity and sensitivity.

The PCR used 60 Vbeta and 13 Jbeta primers. Produced via immunoSEQ multiplex PCR; TCRdb's table is partial and in-frame only. The sample holds roughly 180,000 clones; 77% are singletons and the top ten take roughly 1.4%. The CDR3 runs to 15 residues. V gave up 4 bases and J gave up 6 bases; unmatched junction bases: 9. Per the germline V gene, CDR1 is SGHKS and CDR2 is YYEKEE (reference sequence). The chain is built from TRBV5-5 and TRBJ1-1; 10 positions match TRBD1. The sequence was obtained from a man aged 18 to 35 in good health and CMV-seronegative. Material: PBMCs. CDR3 sequence (DNA): TGTGCCAGCAGCCTTGCTCCGGGACAGGGGCCTGAAGCTTTCTTT. This gives the protein CASSLAPGQGPEAFF.